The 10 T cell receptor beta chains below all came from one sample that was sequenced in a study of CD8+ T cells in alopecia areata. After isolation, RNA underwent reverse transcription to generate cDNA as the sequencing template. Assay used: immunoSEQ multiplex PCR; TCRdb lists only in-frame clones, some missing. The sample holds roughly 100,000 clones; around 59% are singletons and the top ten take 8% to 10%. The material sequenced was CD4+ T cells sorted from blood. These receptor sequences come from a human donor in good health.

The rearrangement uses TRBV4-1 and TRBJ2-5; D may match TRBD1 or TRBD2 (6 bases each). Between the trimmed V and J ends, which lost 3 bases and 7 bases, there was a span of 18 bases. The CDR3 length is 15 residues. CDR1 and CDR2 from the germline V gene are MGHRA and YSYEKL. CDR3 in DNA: TGCGCCAGCAGCCATCTCTGGACGGGGGCAGGGACCCAGTACTTC. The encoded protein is CASSHLWTGAGTQYF.

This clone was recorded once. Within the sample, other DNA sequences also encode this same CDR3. The CDR3 protein is CASSLAGGYEQYF. The CDR3 nucleotides are TGTGCCAGCAGCTTAGCTGGGGGCTACGAGCAGTACTTC. The chain uses TRBV7-2 and TRBJ2-7, with D perhaps assigned TRBD1 or TRBD2 (5 bases each). Germline assignment: CDR1 SGHTA and CDR2 FQGNSA. The CDR3 sequence is 13 residues long. V lost 0 bases to trimming and J lost 3 bases, with 6 bases between them.

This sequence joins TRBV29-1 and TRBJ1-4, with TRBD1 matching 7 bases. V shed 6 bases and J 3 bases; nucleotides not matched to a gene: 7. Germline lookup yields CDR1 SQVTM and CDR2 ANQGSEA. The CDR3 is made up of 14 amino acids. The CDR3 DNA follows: TGCAGCGTGGCCGAGGGGGCGGCTAATGAAAAACTGTTTTTT. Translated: CSVAEGAANEKLFF.

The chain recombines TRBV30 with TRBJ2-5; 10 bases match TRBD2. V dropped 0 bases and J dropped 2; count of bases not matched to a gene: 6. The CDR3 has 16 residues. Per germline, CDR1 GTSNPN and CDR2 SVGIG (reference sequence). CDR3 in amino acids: CAWSVGVTSGQETQYF. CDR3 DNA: TGTGCCTGGAGTGTAGGAGTGACTAGCGGGCAAGAGACCCAGTACTTC.

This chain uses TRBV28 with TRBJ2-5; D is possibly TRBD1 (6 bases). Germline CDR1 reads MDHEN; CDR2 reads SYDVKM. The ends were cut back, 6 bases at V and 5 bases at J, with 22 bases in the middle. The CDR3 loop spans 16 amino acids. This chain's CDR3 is CASSTLGLSGVETQYF. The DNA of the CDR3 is TGTGCCAGCAGCACCCTCGGTTTGTCAGGGGTCGAGACCCAGTACTTC.

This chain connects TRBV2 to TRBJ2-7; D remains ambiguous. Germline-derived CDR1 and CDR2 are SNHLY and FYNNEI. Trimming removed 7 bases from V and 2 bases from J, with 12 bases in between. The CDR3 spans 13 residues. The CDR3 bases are TGTGCCAGCATTCCGACCAACACCTACGAGCAGTACTTC. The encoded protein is CASIPTNTYEQYF.

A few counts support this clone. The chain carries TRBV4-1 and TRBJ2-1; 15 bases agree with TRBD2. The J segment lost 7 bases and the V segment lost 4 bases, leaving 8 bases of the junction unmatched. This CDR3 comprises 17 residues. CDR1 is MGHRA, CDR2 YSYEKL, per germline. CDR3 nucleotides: TGCGCCAGCAGCCTCACCGGGACTAGCGGGGGGAGAAATGAGCAGTTCTTC. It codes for CASSLTGTSGGRNEQFF.

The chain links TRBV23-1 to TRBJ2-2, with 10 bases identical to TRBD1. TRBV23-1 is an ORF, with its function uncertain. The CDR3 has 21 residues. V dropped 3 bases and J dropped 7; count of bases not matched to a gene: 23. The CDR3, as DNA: TGCGCCAGCAGTCATTACCGCGGGGGCCGAGTGCTGACAGGGGGCTTCGGGGAGCTGTTTTTT. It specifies CASSHYRGGRVLTGGFGELFF.

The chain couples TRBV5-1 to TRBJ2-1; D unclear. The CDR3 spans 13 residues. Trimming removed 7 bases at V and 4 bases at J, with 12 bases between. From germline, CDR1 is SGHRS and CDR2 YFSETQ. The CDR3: CASVLDGYNEQFF. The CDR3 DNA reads TGCGCCAGCGTCCTGGACGGGTACAATGAGCAGTTCTTC.

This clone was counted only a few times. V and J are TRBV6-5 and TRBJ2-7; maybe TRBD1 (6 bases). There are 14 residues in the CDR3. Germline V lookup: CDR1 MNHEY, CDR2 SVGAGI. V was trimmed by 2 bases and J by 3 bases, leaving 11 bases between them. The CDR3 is CASSYGGTIYEQYF. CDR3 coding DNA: TGTGCCAGCAGTTACGGGGGCACTATCTACGAGCAGTACTTC.